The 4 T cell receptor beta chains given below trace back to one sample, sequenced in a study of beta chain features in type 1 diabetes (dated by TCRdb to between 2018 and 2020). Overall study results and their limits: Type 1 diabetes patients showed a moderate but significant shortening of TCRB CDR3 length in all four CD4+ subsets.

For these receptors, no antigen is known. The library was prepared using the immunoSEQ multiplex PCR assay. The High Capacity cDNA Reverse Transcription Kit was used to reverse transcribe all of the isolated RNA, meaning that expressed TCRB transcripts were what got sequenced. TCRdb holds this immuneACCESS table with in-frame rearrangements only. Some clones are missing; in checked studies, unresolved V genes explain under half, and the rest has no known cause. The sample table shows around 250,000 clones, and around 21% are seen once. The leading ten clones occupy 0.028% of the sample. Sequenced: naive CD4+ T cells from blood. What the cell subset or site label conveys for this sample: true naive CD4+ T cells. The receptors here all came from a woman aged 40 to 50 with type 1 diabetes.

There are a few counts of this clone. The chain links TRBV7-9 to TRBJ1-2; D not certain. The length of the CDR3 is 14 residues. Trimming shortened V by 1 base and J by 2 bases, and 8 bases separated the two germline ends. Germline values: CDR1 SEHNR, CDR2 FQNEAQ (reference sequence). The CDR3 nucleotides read TGTGCCAGCAGCTTAGGGCAGTCCAACTATGGCTACACCTTC. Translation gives CASSLGQSNYGYTF.

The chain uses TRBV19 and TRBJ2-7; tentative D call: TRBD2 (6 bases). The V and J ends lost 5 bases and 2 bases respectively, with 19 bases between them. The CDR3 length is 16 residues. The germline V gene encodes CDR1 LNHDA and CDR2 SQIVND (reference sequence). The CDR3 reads CASSSGGTEPAYEQYF. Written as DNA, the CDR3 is TGTGCCAGTAGTTCTGGCGGGACGGAACCCGCCTACGAGCAGTACTTC.

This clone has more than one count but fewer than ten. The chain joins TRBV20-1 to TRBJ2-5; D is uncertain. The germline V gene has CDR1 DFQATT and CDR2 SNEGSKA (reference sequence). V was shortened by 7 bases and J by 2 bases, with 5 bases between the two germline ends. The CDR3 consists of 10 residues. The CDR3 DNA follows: TGCAGTGGAGGTCAAGAGACCCAGTACTTC. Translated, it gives CSGGQETQYF.

The CDR3 DNA sequence: TGTGCCAGCAGCGGACAGGGCGAGACCCAGTACTTC. Its protein product is CASSGQGETQYF. The J gene is TRBJ2-5, the V gene TRBV6-5, with 8 bases identical to TRBD1. J was trimmed by 5 bases and V by 6 bases; bases with no gene match: 2. CDR3 size: 12 residues. The germline V gene encodes CDR1 MNHEY and CDR2 SVGAGI.